Described below is a single T cell receptor (beta chain) sequence and its context. Mismatch with germline at one junction end may stem from a read error. These data originate in a study of blood T cell repertoires in COVID-19. For the study at large: T cells, B-cell-depleted T cells, or PBMCs provided the cDNA or gDNA that served as material.

Allocation to cohorts depended on clinical history reported by the participants. Data came from immunoSEQ multiplex PCR; TCRdb stores just in-frame clones and leaves some out. The data show under 300,000 clones, 88% seen once. The receptor was derived from a woman aged 45-65 years who had recovered from COVID-19. The material sequenced was PBMCs or T cells enriched from blood (not recorded which).

DNA for the CDR3: TGTGCCAGCAGCGCCTGGGACACAGCGGGAGGGATCTTT. It is translated as CASSAWDTAGGIF. This chain connects TRBV5-8 to TRBJ1-1; tentatively, D is TRBD1 (6 bases). Germline CDR1 reads SGHTS; CDR2 reads YDEGEE. CDR3 length: 13 amino acids.